This T cell receptor beta chain was documented in a study of vaccination and CD4 T cells after COVID-19. For this clonotype: The antigen remains unidentified.

The germline CDR1 and CDR2 sequences are DFQATT and SNEGSKA (reference sequence). The J segment lost 0 bases and the V segment lost 6 bases, leaving 3 bases of the junction unmatched. This CDR3 comprises 15 residues. Scientists ran DNA taken from cultured CD4+ T cells through the Oncomine TCR Beta short-read assay for sequencing. TCRdb redid the calling of the PCR reads with MiXCR, one entry per CDR3 protein. Of 15,000 to 20,000 distinct CDR3 sequences detected, about 45% appear once; the ten largest clones hold 15% to 20%. Time point in this sample: late sampling 161 to 241 days after vaccination in a few convalescent patients. The treatment: roughly ten-day PBMC culture with coronavirus spike peptide pools or control peptides (ViraFEST assay).

This receptor was identified in a human donor who had recovered from COVID-19. This sequence joins TRBV20-1 and TRBJ2-5; 14 nucleotides line up with TRBD2. Sequenced material: CD4+ T cells from blood, cultured in vitro, taken about 7 months after SARS-CoV-2 vaccination. CDR3 amino acids: CSARGLAGDQETQYF. The CDR3 DNA follows: TGCAGTGCGAGGGGACTAGCGGGGGACCAAGAGACCCAGTACTTC.